The next 16 T cell receptor beta chains were all read from a single sample in a study of CD8 T cells in Susac syndrome. Random hexamers were used to reverse transcribe the RNA input (about 0.45 to 1 ug). TCRdb re-called the immunoSEQ multiplex PCR reads through MiXCR, storing one row per CDR3 protein. Of roughly 200,000 distinct CDR3 sequences detected, 75% to 95% appear once; the ten largest clones hold approximately 0.086%. What was sequenced was CD4+ T cells from PBMCs. The receptor set was obtained from a human donor with Susac syndrome.

The chain recombines TRBV25-1 with TRBJ1-3; 7 bases fit TRBD1. Trimming took 4 bases from V and 0 from J; bases not matched to a gene: 0. This CDR3 has 14 amino acids. Germline V gene sequence: CDR1 MGHDK, CDR2 SYGVNS. CDR3 coding DNA: TGTGCCAGCAGTGCAGGGGGCTCTGGAAACACCATATATTTT. This gives the protein CASSAGGSGNTIYF.

This clonotype was observed a handful of times. The CDR3 region is CASSTQGAETQYF. CDR3 bases: TGCGCCAGCAGCACACAGGGAGCAGAGACCCAGTACTTC. This rearrangement joins TRBV5-1 to TRBJ2-5; TRBD1 is a possible D gene (6 bases). V lost 4 bases and J 4 bases, leaving 11 bases between the germline ends. CDR3 size: 13 residues. Germline CDR1 SGHRS, CDR2 YFSETQ.

The V call is TRBV28, the J call TRBJ1-3, with D possibly matching TRBD1 (6 bases). V gave up 8 bases and J gave up 3 bases, with 17 bases separating them. This CDR3 contains 15 residues. Germline CDR1 and CDR2: MDHEN and SYDVKM. The CDR3 spells CASGNHRAFGNTIYF. The CDR3 DNA follows: TGTGCCAGCGGTAATCACAGGGCCTTTGGAAACACCATATATTTT. Variable domain in full (rest from reference TRBV28 and TRBJ1-3): DVKVTQSSRYLVKRTGEKVFLECVQDMDHENMFWYRQDPGLGLRLIYFSYDVKMKEKGDIPEGYSVSREKKERFSLILESASTNQTSMYLCASGNHRAFGNTIYFGEGSWLTVV.

The CDR3 sequence: CATSPRTSGIAKNIQYF. CDR3 sequence (DNA): TGTGCCACCAGCCCCCGAACTAGCGGCATAGCCAAAAACATTCAGTACTTC. V and J are TRBV15 and TRBJ2-4; 8 bases map to TRBD2. Germline V gives CDR1 LNHNV, CDR2 YYDKDF (reference sequence). The CDR3 runs to 17 residues. V was clipped by 5 bases and J by 0 bases; unmatched bases: 9.

The V and J genes are TRBV27 and TRBJ2-7; D not certain. This CDR3 is built from 15 residues. The ends were cut back, 3 bases at V and 6 bases at J, with 18 bases in the middle. CDR1 MNHEY and CDR2 SMNVEV come from the germline V gene (reference sequence). The CDR3 nucleotides are TGTGCCAGCAGTTTGCAAGGCAGGCTATTGGGCGAGCAGTACTTC. Protein sequence: CASSLQGRLLGEQYF.

The genes are TRBV7-2 and TRBJ1-2; D remains unclear. CDR1 and CDR2 (germline): SGHTA, FQGNSA. Trimming took off 2 bases at V and 3 bases at J, with 13 bases between the two ends. The CDR3 totals 15 residues. The CDR3 bases are TGTGCCAGCAGCTTATCTCAAGGTCAGCACTATGGCTACACCTTC. This sequence encodes CASSLSQGQHYGYTF.

This chain joins TRBV20-1 and TRBJ2-7; D not certain. This CDR3 contains 13 residues. Germline V gives CDR1 DFQATT, CDR2 SNEGSKA (reference sequence). Deletions cut 2 bases from V and 0 bases from J, with 8 bases between. This chain's CDR3 is CSARRMSSYEQYF. CDR3 in DNA: TGCAGTGCTAGACGAATGAGCTCCTACGAGCAGTACTTC.

The chain links TRBV7-9 to TRBJ2-5; 11 nucleotides align to TRBD1. The CDR3 spans 15 residues. Germline V gene data show CDR1 as SEHNR and CDR2 as FQNEAQ (reference sequence). The junction had 6 bases not matched to a gene; V was cut back by 5 bases and J by 4 bases. CDR3 sequence (DNA): TGTGCCAGCAGCGTGGACAGGGGGCGGTCAGAGACCCAGTACTTC. The encoded protein is CASSVDRGRSETQYF.

This chain connects TRBV20-1 to TRBJ2-3; D unclear. This CDR3 has 11 amino acids. Germline V gene data show CDR1 as DFQATT and CDR2 as SNEGSKA (reference sequence). The V and J ends lost 5 bases and 6 bases respectively, with 9 bases between them. The CDR3 sequence: CSAAIGDTQYF. The CDR3, as DNA: TGCAGTGCTGCCATCGGGGATACGCAGTATTTT.

The chain is built from TRBV30 and TRBJ1-5, with D possibly being TRBD1 (6 bases). This CDR3 contains 13 residues. Germline values: CDR1 GTSNPN, CDR2 SVGIG (reference sequence). V was cut by 0 bases and J by 5 bases, with 8 bases left in between. CDR3 in amino acids: CAWSVQGHQPQHF. The CDR3 nucleotides are TGTGCCTGGAGTGTACAGGGTCATCAGCCCCAGCATTTT.

V gene TRBV6-2 or TRBV6-3 combines with J gene TRBJ1-4; TRBD1 is a possible D gene (5 bases). Germline V gives CDR1 MNHEY, CDR2 SVGEGT. Trimming removed 6 bases from V and 5 bases from J, with 10 bases in between. The CDR3 is 13 amino acids. DNA of the CDR3: TGTGCCAGCAGAAGGACATCGAATGAAAAACTGTTTTTT. This sequence encodes CASRRTSNEKLFF.

The genes are TRBV4-1 and TRBJ1-5; no clear D. V lost 1 base to trimming and J lost 0 bases, with 16 bases between them. The CDR3 contains 18 residues. Germline loops: CDR1 MGHRA, CDR2 YSYEKL. CDR3 amino acids: CASSQARTDPSSNQPQHF. In DNA form, the CDR3 reads TGCGCCAGCAGCCAAGCCCGAACCGATCCGTCTAGCAATCAGCCCCAGCATTTT.

The chain couples TRBV10-2 to TRBJ1-1, with D perhaps TRBD1 (5 bases). V was shortened by 3 bases and J by 10 bases, with 15 bases between the two germline ends. The CDR3 has 13 amino acids. CDR1 is WSHSY, CDR2 SAAADI, per germline. CDR3 loop: CASSESGVIAAFF. CDR3 sequence (DNA): TGCGCCAGCAGTGAATCGGGGGTGATAGCAGCTTTCTTT.

The chain combines TRBV18 with TRBJ2-7; D gene unclear. Per the germline V gene, CDR1 is KGHSH and CDR2 is LQKENI. V was clipped by 6 bases and J by 3 bases, with 6 bases between them. The CDR3 totals 11 residues. CDR3 nucleotides: TGTGCCAGCTCTTCGTACTACGAGCAGTACTTC. Protein: CASSSYYEQYF.

The V gene is TRBV29-1, the J gene TRBJ2-5, with a weak D call TRBD1 (7 bases). The CDR3 length is 13 residues. The V end was cut by 3 bases, the J end by 7 bases, with 15 bases between. Germline V lookup: CDR1 SQVTM, CDR2 ANQGSEA. The CDR3 region has the DNA TGCAGCGTTGAGGCAGGGGGGCGGGTGACCCAGTACTTC. Translated, it gives CSVEAGGRVTQYF.

The chain couples TRBV14 to TRBJ2-7; TRBD1 matches 7 bases. The ends lost 5 bases at V and 5 bases at J; junction bases unmatched: 9. This CDR3 comprises 14 residues. The germline gives CDR1 SGHDN, CDR2 FVKESK. The CDR3 loop is CASSYGQVVNEQYF. CDR3 in DNA: TGTGCCAGCAGCTACGGACAGGTGGTAAACGAGCAGTACTTC.